A selection of T cell receptor beta chains follows, all from one sample in a study of T cell changes during pregnancy in multiple sclerosis. Profiling relied on immunoSEQ multiplex PCR, and the TCRdb table lists in-frame clones only, not all of them. The table has tens of thousands of clones, 90% to 95% seen once. This specimen was peripheral blood, taken in the third trimester of pregnancy. Receptors were obtained from a female donor in good health, enrolled as a control in a pregnancy study. The CDR3 runs from the conserved cysteine through the conserved F or W. Only part of the rows carry a size: once, few, many, or a class if the clone is expanded.

V gene	clone size	CDR3 protein
TRBV4-1	.	CASSYSGGSSYEQYF
TRBV7-6	.	CASSFPAGAEAFF
TRBV7-2	.	CASSLGTGGLNTEAFF
TRBV18	.	CASSPPGTGWTEAFF
TRBV7-8	.	CASGGQRSGNTIYF
TRBV27	.	CARSHGVYYGYTF
TRBV5-4	.	CASSLGTDVNYGYTF
TRBV9	medium-sized	CASSPTNRGGYYNEQFF
TRBV19	.	CASSPTGVDYGYTF
TRBV11-3	once	CASSLGGAGSYEQYF
TRBV6-5	.	CASRFPGQGFNGYTF
TRBV6-5	.	CASSYNRVNTEAFF
TRBV6-5	.	CASGRQRGGSEQYF
TRBV6-1	.	CASRLDRDSPLHF
TRBV7-9	.	CASSQARRNEKLFF
TRBV19	.	CASSITGTGFYGYTF
TRBV6-5	.	CASSYGGLAGELFF
TRBV6-6	.	CASSYRRTGQNTEAFF
TRBV5-6	.	CASSPAGTELYEQYF
TRBV7-2	.	CASSVAQAPYGYTF
TRBV7-9	.	CASTTTGVDGYTF
TRBV10-1	.	CASSESVSGRINNEQFF
TRBV6-5	.	CASSSPRSTDTQYF
TRBV6-1	.	CASVSTGNYGYTF
TRBV4-3	.	CASSQALAGVGDEQYF
TRBV13	.	CASSFGTGGSYEQYF
TRBV15	.	CATSRAGVRSNGNTIYF
TRBV7-9	once	CASSPEGRETQYF
TRBV27	.	CASSFIQNTEAFF
TRBV5-4	.	CASSRGTVHEQYF
TRBV5-4	.	CASSLRGQETQYF
TRBV6-5	.	CASSYAAQGTGELFF
TRBV19	.	CASSGTGHTEAFF
TRBV29-1	.	CSVGTGNEKLFF
TRBV2	once	CASTSRVGQYF
TRBV28	.	CASRPDRGIVGVPGNTIYF
TRBV7-9	.	CASRLAGSNQPQHF